This T cell receptor (beta chain) was identified during a study of glioma-infiltrating T cells. Study-level findings and limits: Non-neoplastic patients had below-expected tissue-blood divergence, while all gliomas exceeded expectation. Very few CDR3 sequences were shared between tissue and blood.

This clonotype has at least ten counts. Its antigen remains unidentified. Trimming cost V 5 bases and J 4 bases; bases outside gene matches: 6. Per the germline V gene, CDR1 is DFQATT and CDR2 is SNEGSKA (reference sequence). CDR3 length equals 14 residues. Amplification of TCR alpha and beta CDR3 regions from RNA used iRepertoire nested multiplex PCR. Using its own MiXCR run on the multiplex PCR reads, TCRdb lists one record per CDR3 protein. The table lists 300,000 to 450,000 distinct CDR3 sequences, 41% of them singletons, with about 12% in the top ten. The sample consisted of glioma tissue, nonneoplastic brain tissue, or PBMCs (not recorded which). The receptor was isolated from a human donor with low-grade glioma or glioblastoma, undergoing nonglioma brain surgery, or in good health (not recorded which). The chain carries TRBV20-1 and TRBJ2-1; 9 bases are a match to TRBD2. CDR3 in amino acids: CSALSGGRYNEQFF. DNA of the CDR3: TGCAGTGCTTTGAGCGGGGGGAGATACAATGAGCAGTTCTTC.